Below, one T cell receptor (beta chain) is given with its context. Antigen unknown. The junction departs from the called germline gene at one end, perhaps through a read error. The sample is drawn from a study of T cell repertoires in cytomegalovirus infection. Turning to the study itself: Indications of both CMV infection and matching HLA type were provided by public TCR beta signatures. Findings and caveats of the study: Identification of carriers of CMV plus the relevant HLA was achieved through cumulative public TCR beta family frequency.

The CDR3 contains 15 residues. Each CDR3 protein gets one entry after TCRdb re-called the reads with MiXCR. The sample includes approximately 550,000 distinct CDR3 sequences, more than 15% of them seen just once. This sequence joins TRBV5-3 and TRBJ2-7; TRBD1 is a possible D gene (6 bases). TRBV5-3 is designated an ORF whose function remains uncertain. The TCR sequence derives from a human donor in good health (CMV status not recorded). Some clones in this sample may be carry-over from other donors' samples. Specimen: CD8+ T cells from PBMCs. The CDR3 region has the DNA TGTGCCAGCAGCCCGACGGACAGCCGATCCTACGAGCAGCACTTC. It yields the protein CASSPTDSRSYEQHF.